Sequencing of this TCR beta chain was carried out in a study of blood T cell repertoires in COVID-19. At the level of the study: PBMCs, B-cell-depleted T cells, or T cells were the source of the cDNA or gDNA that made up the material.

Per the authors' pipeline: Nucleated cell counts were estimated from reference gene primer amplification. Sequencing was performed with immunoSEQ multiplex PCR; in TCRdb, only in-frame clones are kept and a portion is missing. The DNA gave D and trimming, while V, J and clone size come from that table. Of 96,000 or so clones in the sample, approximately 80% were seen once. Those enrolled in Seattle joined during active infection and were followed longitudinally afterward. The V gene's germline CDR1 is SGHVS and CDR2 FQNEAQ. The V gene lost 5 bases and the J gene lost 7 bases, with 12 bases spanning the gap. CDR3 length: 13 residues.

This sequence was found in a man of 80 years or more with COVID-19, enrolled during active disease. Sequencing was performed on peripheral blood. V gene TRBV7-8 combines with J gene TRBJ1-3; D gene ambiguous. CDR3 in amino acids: CASSPAPRNTIYF. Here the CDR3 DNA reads TGTGCCAGCAGCCCCGCCCCGAGGAACACCATATATTTT. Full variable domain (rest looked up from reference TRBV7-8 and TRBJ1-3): GAGVSQSPRYKVAKRGQDVALRCDPISGHVSLFWYQQALGQGPEFLTYFQNEAQLDKSGLPSDRFFAERPEGSVSTLKIQRTQQEDSAVYLCASSPAPRNTIYFGEGSWLTVV.